This T cell receptor (beta chain) was recovered during a study of T cells in Graves' hyperthyroidism and ophthalmopathy. For the study at large: Peripheral blood was taken when the disease was first diagnosed, before any treatment began.

Points from the study as a whole: Blood held most thyroid clonotypes expanded above 0.001 frequency.

At least ten counts were recorded for this clonotype. What it binds is unknown. There were TCR beta CDR3 regions amplified from RNA transcripts. Researchers ran a first-round RT-PCR on the TCR CDR3 using the HTBI primer set. MiXCR, run by TCRdb on the multiplex PCR reads, gives a single entry per CDR3 protein. The table records about 400,000 distinct CDR3 sequences, roughly 15% of them present only once. Sequencing was carried out using blood. The source of this sequence is a woman aged 55-70 years with Graves' ophthalmopathy.

The CDR3 nucleotides are TGTGCCAGCAGTGGGTCCGCTAGCGGAGCTTACAATGAGCAGTTCTTC. It is translated as CASSGSASGAYNEQFF. This chain links TRBV2 with TRBJ2-1, with 7 bases aligning to TRBD2. Per germline, CDR1 SNHLY and CDR2 FYNNEI. The CDR3 contains 16 residues. J lost 4 bases, V lost 4 bases, and 10 bases had no gene match.